This T cell receptor (beta chain) was sequenced during a study of cytomegalovirus exposure and HLA in healthy donors. Findings and caveats of the study: A further, later analysis showed that HLA-associated TCR beta chains (compared with equally common others) were more clonally expanded.

PCR involved 60 Vbeta and 13 Jbeta primers. TCRdb keeps only in-frame clones here, not all; method: immunoSEQ multiplex PCR. The sample holds 110,000 to 150,000 clones, over 70% seen once. CDR1 LGHNA and CDR2 YNFKEQ come from the germline V gene. The CDR3 extends over 18 amino acids. Unmatched junction bases numbered 10, after V lost 2 bases and J lost 7 bases. About this clone itself: Its specificity is not known.

The sequence came from a male donor in good health and CMV-seronegative. The chain couples TRBV4-2 to TRBJ2-1; 14 bases fit TRBD2. Material for sequencing was PBMCs. In nucleotides, the CDR3 is TGTGCCAGCAGCCAACTTGCCGGGGGACTAGCGGGGGTTAATGAGCAGTTCTTC. Translating gives CASSQLAGGLAGVNEQFF.